This TCR beta chain emerged from a study of T cell changes during pregnancy in multiple sclerosis. Germline V lookup: CDR1 ENHRY, CDR2 SYGVKD. This CDR3 comprises 14 residues. The trim removed 7 bases at V and 4 bases at J, leaving 7 bases unmatched. Here immunoSEQ multiplex PCR was the method, and the copy in TCRdb shows in-frame clones only, minus some. This table has around 86,000 clones, approximately 95% appearing once. Specimen: peripheral blood, collected in the first trimester of pregnancy. The chain uses TRBV10-3 and TRBJ2-3, with 8 bases that match TRBD1. The TCR originated in a female donor with multiple sclerosis, enrolled in a pregnancy study. The CDR3, as DNA: TGTGCCATCATGGTTGAACAGGGGGCAGATACGCAGTATTTT. The encoded protein is CAIMVEQGADTQYF.